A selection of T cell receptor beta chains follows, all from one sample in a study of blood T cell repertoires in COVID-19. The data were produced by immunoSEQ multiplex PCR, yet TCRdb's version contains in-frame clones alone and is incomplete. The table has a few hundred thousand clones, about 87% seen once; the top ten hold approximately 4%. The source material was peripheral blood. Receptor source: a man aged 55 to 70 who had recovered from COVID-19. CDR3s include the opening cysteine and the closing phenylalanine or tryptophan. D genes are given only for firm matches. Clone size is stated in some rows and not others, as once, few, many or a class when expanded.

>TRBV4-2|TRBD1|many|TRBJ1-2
TGTGCCAGCAGCCAAGCAGGGACAGTTGGGATCGATGGCTACACCTTC
CASSQAGTVGIDGYTF
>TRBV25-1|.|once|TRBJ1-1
TGTGCCAGCACCACAAGGGGGGGTATGAACACTGAAGCTTTCTTT
CASTTRGGMNTEAFF
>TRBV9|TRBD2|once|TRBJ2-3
TGTGCCAGCAGCGTAGGCGGGGGTACGCAGTATTTT
CASSVGGGTQYF
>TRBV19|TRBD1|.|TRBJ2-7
TGTGCCAGTAGAAGGACAGGGGGAAGCGACGAGCAGTACTTC
CASRRTGGSDEQYF
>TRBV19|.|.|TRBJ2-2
TGTGCCAGTAGTATAACAGTAGCCGGGGAGCTGTTTTTT
CASSITVAGELFF
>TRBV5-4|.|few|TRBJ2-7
TGTGCCAGCAGCCCGAGGATAGGGAGTGACTACGAGCAGTACTTC
CASSPRIGSDYEQYF
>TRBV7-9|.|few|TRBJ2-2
TGTGCCAGCAGCTTAGCTGCGTCCGGGGAGCTGTTTTTT
CASSLAASGELFF
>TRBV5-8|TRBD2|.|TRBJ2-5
TGTGCCAGCAGCTTGGGCGGACTAGCGGTAGAGACCCAGTACTTC
CASSLGGLAVETQYF
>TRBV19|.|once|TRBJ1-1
TGTGCCAGTAGTAAGCAACGGAACACTGAAGCTTTCTTT
CASSKQRNTEAFF
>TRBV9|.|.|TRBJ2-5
TGTGCCAGCAGCGTCGGACTAACGGAGACCCAGTACTTC
CASSVGLTETQYF
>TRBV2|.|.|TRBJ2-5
TGTGCCAGCAGCCGGGACTCTCCCCAGGAGACCCAGTACTTC
CASSRDSPQETQYF
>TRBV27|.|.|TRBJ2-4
TGTGCCAGCAGTTTATCCCGACAGGACCCAGCCAAAAACATTCAGTACTTC
CASSLSRQDPAKNIQYF
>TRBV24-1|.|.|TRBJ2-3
TGTGCCACCAGTGATTGGGTTTTTTCTGGGACATCTTACCGTCTCACAGATACGCAGTATTTT
CATSDWVFSGTSYRLTDTQYF
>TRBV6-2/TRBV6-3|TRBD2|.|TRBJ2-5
TGTGCCAGCAGTTACGGTCTTCTAGCGGGGGGGGAGACCCAGTACTTC
CASSYGLLAGGETQYF
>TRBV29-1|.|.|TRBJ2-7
TGCAGCGTTGATAAAGGACACCGAAGGGGCTACGAGCAGTACTTC
CSVDKGHRRGYEQYF
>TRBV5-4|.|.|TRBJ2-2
TGTGCTTGGGCAAGTTATACTGGGGAGCTGTTTTTT
CAWASYTGELFF
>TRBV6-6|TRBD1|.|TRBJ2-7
TGTGCCAGCAGTCCATTACCGACAGGGGCTAACTCCTACGAGCAGTACTTC
CASSPLPTGANSYEQYF
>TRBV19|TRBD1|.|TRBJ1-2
TGTGCCAGTTCTGATCGTGGGACAGGTCATGGCTACACCTTC
CASSDRGTGHGYTF
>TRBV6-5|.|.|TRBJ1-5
TGTGCCAGCAGGTACCGCCCGGATCAGCCCCAGCATTTT
CASRYRPDQPQHF
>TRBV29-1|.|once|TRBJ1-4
TGCAGCGTTGGGAGCCTTAATGAAAAACTGTTTTTT
CSVGSLNEKLFF
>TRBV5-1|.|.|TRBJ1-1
TGCGCCAGCAGCTTGGGGGCGGGGTACACTGAAGCTTTCTTT
CASSLGAGYTEAFF
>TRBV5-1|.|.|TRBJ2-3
TGCGCCAGCAGCCTGGGGCAGGGCAGGACAGATACGCAGTATTTT
CASSLGQGRTDTQYF
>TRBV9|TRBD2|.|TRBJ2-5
TGTGCCAGCAGTCCTAGCGGGGCCCAAGAGACCCAGTACTTC
CASSPSGAQETQYF
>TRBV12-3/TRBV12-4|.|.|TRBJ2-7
TGTGCCAGCAGTTCCGGGAGCGAGCAGTACTTC
CASSSGSEQYF
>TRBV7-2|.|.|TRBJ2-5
TGTGCCAGCAGCTCCCCGACTGAAACCTTGGAGACCCAGTACTTC
CASSSPTETLETQYF